This is a list of T cell receptor beta chains from one sample in a study of T-cell reconstitution after alpha-beta-depleted transplantation in children. In TCRdb, the PCR reads were re-called with MiXCR into one record per CDR3 protein. Among 65,000 to 75,000 distinct CDR3 sequences listed, roughly 4.5% were seen once. Specimen: PBMCs, mostly from graft donor cells, collected 180 days after TCRalphabeta/CD19-depleted stem cell transplant. The receptors here all came from a boy in the first two years of life who had a stem cell transplant for acute myeloid leukemia, so the T cells may come from the graft donor. Each CDR3 is given with its conserved first and last residue. D genes are given only for firm matches. Clone sizes are shown as how often the clone was seen (once, few, many) or a class if it is expanded.

many	TRBD1	TRBV29-1	TRBJ1-2	CSVRTGPPPYGYTF	TGCAGCGTGAGGACAGGACCCCCGCCCTATGGCTACACCTTC
many	TRBD1	TRBV4-3	TRBJ2-4	CASSQDSRDRTNIQYF	TGCGCCAGCAGCCAAGATTCCCGGGACAGAACAAACATTCAGTACTTC
many	TRBD2	TRBV11-3	TRBJ2-5	CASSPERGGRETQYF	TGTGCCAGCAGCCCCGAGCGGGGGGGCCGAGAGACCCAGTACTTC
many	NA	TRBV7-2	TRBJ2-5	CASSLAGGSGTQYF	TGTGCCAGCAGCTTAGCGGGGGGTTCGGGGACCCAGTACTTC
many	TRBD1	TRBV11-3	TRBJ2-3	CASSPPGTGNTDTQYF	TGTGCCAGCAGCCCACCCGGGACAGGGAACACAGATACGCAGTATTTT
many	NA	TRBV7-2	TRBJ1-2	CASSQDRNYGYTF	TGTGCCAGCAGCCAAGACAGAAACTATGGCTACACCTTC
many	TRBD1	TRBV6-5	TRBJ1-5	CASSFDREDQPQHF	TGTGCCAGCAGTTTTGACAGGGAGGATCAGCCCCAGCATTTT
many	NA	TRBV7-8	TRBJ1-1	CASSLAGKGLNTEAFF	TGTGCCAGCAGCTTAGCAGGGAAAGGTCTGAACACTGAAGCTTTCTTT
many	NA	TRBV11-2	TRBJ1-6	CASSLGFDNSPLHF	TGTGCCAGCAGCTTAGGATTCGATAATTCACCCCTCCACTTT
many	NA	TRBV11-2	TRBJ1-5	CASSLRGSAGSQPQHF	TGTGCCAGCAGCTTAAGAGGGTCGGCAGGCAGTCAGCCCCAGCATTTT